The 21 T cell receptor beta chains below come from one sample, sequenced in a study of shared clonotypes between healthy human individuals. Positively selected for CCR7, the CD45RO-negative cells used as naive CD8 cells excluded terminally differentiated effector memory CD45RA+ cells. Produced via immunoSEQ multiplex PCR; TCRdb's table is partial and in-frame only. This table has 2 million to 2.5 million clones, 93% appearing once. Material: naive CD8+ T cells from PBMCs. These receptors all stem from a man aged 18 to 29 in good health. Some clones in this sample may be carry-over from other donors' samples.

Comment on this clone: The sample holds other DNA sequences that translate to the same CDR3. This chain joins TRBV28 and TRBJ2-7; D possibly corresponds to TRBD1 (5 bases). Germline V lookup: CDR1 MDHEN, CDR2 SYDVKM. V was trimmed by 3 bases and J by 3 bases, leaving 6 bases between them. The CDR3 loop spans 12 amino acids. The CDR3 sequence is CASSFRDYEQYF. The CDR3 DNA sequence: TGTGCCAGCAGTTTCAGGGACTACGAGCAGTACTTC.

The rearrangement joins TRBV19 to TRBJ1-4, with D possibly TRBD1 on 6 matching bases. The V gene's germline CDR1 is LNHDA and CDR2 SQIVND (reference sequence). The CDR3 spans 14 residues. The V end was cut by 6 bases, the J end by 5 bases, with 13 bases between. The CDR3 nucleotides are TGTGCCAGTAGCCCGGGACATCAGAATGAAAAACTGTTTTTT. It codes for CASSPGHQNEKLFF.

This chain connects TRBV4-3 to TRBJ1-6; 7 bases line up with TRBD1. V was pared by 2 bases and J by 6 bases, with 10 bases of the junction left unmatched. The CDR3 covers 17 residues. Per germline, CDR1 LGHNA and CDR2 YSLEER. CDR3 coding DNA: TGCGCCAGCAGCCAAAGCCTCAGGGGGACAGTTAATTCACCCCTCCACTTT. This translates into CASSQSLRGTVNSPLHF.

The V call is TRBV14, the J call TRBJ2-1, with D unclear. Trimming left V 4 bases short and J 6 bases short, with 10 bases between. The CDR3 loop spans 13 amino acids. CDR1 SGHDN and CDR2 FVKESK come from the germline V gene. The CDR3 sequence: CASSPPIINEQFF. Here the CDR3 DNA reads TGTGCCAGCAGCCCACCGATAATCAATGAGCAGTTCTTC.

The chain couples TRBV7-8 to TRBJ2-3; D is perhaps TRBD1 (7 bases). The ends were cut back, 2 bases at V and 4 bases at J, with 16 bases in the middle. The germline CDR1 and CDR2 sequences are SGHVS and FQNEAQ. This CDR3 comprises 16 residues. The CDR3, as DNA: TGTGCCAGCAGCTTAATAAGGGGGCGCGGGGCAGATACGCAGTATTTT. This codes for CASSLIRGRGADTQYF.

The J gene is TRBJ2-5, the V gene TRBV9; D not certain. V was shortened by 4 bases and J by 1 base, with 14 bases between the two germline ends. The CDR3 has 15 amino acids. Germline CDR1 reads SGDLS; CDR2 reads YYNGEE. The CDR3 sequence is CASSQSRAGQETQYF. Written as DNA, the CDR3 is TGTGCCAGCAGCCAAAGTCGTGCAGGCCAAGAGACCCAGTACTTC.

CDR3 loop: CASSVAEAGGYEQYF. The CDR3 DNA reads as TGTGCCAGCAGCGTAGCTGAAGCGGGGGGCTACGAGCAGTACTTC. The chain employs TRBV9 and TRBJ2-7; 9 nucleotides align to TRBD2. Germline CDR1 reads SGDLS; CDR2 reads YYNGEE. V shed 0 bases, J shed 3 bases, and the junction held 4 bases outside the gene matches. The CDR3 loop spans 15 amino acids. The full variable domain, rest sourced from reference TRBV9 and TRBJ2-7, is DSGVTQTPKHLITATGQRVTLRCSPRSGDLSVYWYQQSLDQGLQFLIQYYNGEERAKGNILERFSAQQFPDLHSELNLSSLELGDSALYFCASSVAEAGGYEQYFGPGTRLTVT.

Concerning this clone: Other DNA sequences in this sample translate to the same CDR3. This rearrangement joins TRBV28 to TRBJ1-5, with D uncertain. Per the germline V gene, CDR1 is MDHEN and CDR2 is SYDVKM. The length of the CDR3 is 14 residues. The germline V and J ends were trimmed by 6 bases and 1 base, with 10 bases remaining between them. CDR3 in DNA: TGTGCCAGCAGCCCCCCGAGGAGCAATCAGCCCCAGCATTTT. As protein: CASSPPRSNQPQHF.

This clone was observed a few times. Other DNA variants within this sample encode the same CDR3. The chain has TRBV5-6 and TRBJ2-1; 7 nucleotides line up with TRBD2. Germline V lookup: CDR1 SGHDT, CDR2 YYEEEE. CDR3 length: 15 residues. After removal of 0 bases from V and 0 bases from J, the junction contained 0 bases not matched to a gene. CDR3: CASSLGGSSYNEQFF. Here the CDR3 DNA reads TGTGCCAGCAGCTTGGGCGGGAGCTCCTACAATGAGCAGTTCTTC. Supplemented by reference TRBV5-6 and TRBJ2-1, the full variable domain reads DAGVTQSPTHLIKTRGQQVTLRCSPKSGHDTVSWYQQALGQGPQFIFQYYEEEERQRGNFPDRFSGHQFPNYSSELNVNALLLGDSALYLCASSLGGSSYNEQFFGPGTRLTVL.

CDR3 protein: CASSSTGGHEAGELFF. For the CDR3, the DNA is TGTGCCAGCAGCTCCACAGGGGGCCATGAGGCCGGGGAGCTGTTTTTT. This rearrangement joins TRBV7-9 to TRBJ2-2; 9 bases are a match to TRBD1. The CDR3 has 16 residues. Trimming removed 4 bases from V and 6 bases from J; junction bases left unmatched: 9. CDR1 is SEHNR and CDR2 is FQNEAQ in the germline V gene (reference sequence).

This chain links TRBV5-6 with TRBJ2-3; 7 nucleotides line up with TRBD2. V was pared by 5 bases and J by 6 bases, with 12 bases of the junction left unmatched. Looked up from germline, CDR1 is SGHDT and CDR2 is YYEEEE. There are 15 residues in the CDR3. CDR3 protein: CASRDQAGPPDTQYF. CDR3 nucleotides: TGTGCCAGCAGAGACCAAGCGGGGCCTCCCGATACGCAGTATTTT. The full variable domain, its missing parts supplied by reference TRBV5-6 and TRBJ2-3, is DAGVTQSPTHLIKTRGQQVTLRCSPKSGHDTVSWYQQALGQGPQFIFQYYEEEERQRGNFPDRFSGHQFPNYSSELNVNALLLGDSALYLCASRDQAGPPDTQYFGPGTRLTVL.

The rearrangement links TRBV7-2 to TRBJ2-1; perhaps TRBD2 as D (6 bases). The length of the CDR3 is 14 residues. Germline V CDR1 and CDR2: SGHTA, FQGNSA. The ends were cut back, 3 bases at V and 8 bases at J, with 14 bases in the middle. The CDR3, as DNA: TGTGCCAGCAGCTTCGTATTGGGAGGCGATGAGCAGTTCTTC. Protein product: CASSFVLGGDEQFF.

The rearrangement links TRBV27 to TRBJ2-7; D ambiguous. The germline V and J ends were trimmed by 3 bases and 4 bases, with 10 bases remaining between them. The CDR3 is 13 amino acids. From germline, CDR1 is MNHEY and CDR2 SMNVEV (reference sequence). CDR3 sequence (DNA): TGTGCCAGCAGTTTGAACGGAAGGTACGAGCAGTACTTC. This codes for CASSLNGRYEQYF.

The CDR3 DNA sequence: TGTGCCAGCTCACCACCGGGACAGGGGGCATCGAACACCATATATTTT. It translates to CASSPPGQGASNTIYF. J is TRBJ1-3 and V is TRBV18; TRBD1 matches 12 bases. Germline V gives CDR1 KGHSH, CDR2 LQKENI. The CDR3 spans 16 residues. V lost 0 bases and J lost 7; bases outside the gene matches: 4.

J is TRBJ2-7 and V is TRBV14; 10 bases fit TRBD1. V gave up 2 bases and J gave up 3 bases; unmatched junction bases: 4. The CDR3 is 15 amino acids. Germline values: CDR1 SGHDN, CDR2 FVKESK. The CDR3 sequence: CASSQIGTGVYEQYF. The CDR3 DNA sequence: TGTGCCAGCAGCCAAATTGGGACAGGGGTCTACGAGCAGTACTTC.

The V call is TRBV11-2, the J call TRBJ2-1, with unresolved D. CDR1 is SGHAT and CDR2 is FQNNGV in the germline V gene. The V and J ends lost 4 bases and 8 bases respectively, with 18 bases between them. This CDR3 contains 15 residues. The CDR3 here is CASSSTPRPDDEQFF. CDR3 DNA sequence: TGTGCCAGCAGCTCCACCCCTAGGCCAGACGATGAGCAGTTCTTC.

CDR3: CASSLTDRNTEAFF. The CDR3 coding sequence is TGCGCCAGCAGCCTCACCGACAGAAACACTGAAGCTTTCTTT. The chain uses TRBV4-1 and TRBJ1-1, with D maybe TRBD1 (5 bases). Germline V gives CDR1 MGHRA, CDR2 YSYEKL. The V end lost 4 bases, the J end lost 2 bases, and 11 bases lay between the germline ends. The CDR3 sequence is 14 residues long.

The rearrangement uses TRBV29-1 and TRBJ2-4; D remains ambiguous. CDR1 and CDR2 from the germline V gene are SQVTM and ANQGSEA. The CDR3 runs 15 residues. Trimming pared 7 bases from V and 0 bases from J, leaving 16 bases between. The CDR3 nucleotides read TGCAGCGCCCGGACGGTCGTCTTAGCCAAAAACATTCAGTACTTC. Translating it yields CSARTVVLAKNIQYF.

Regarding this clone: Other DNA sequences in the same sample also yield this CDR3. The chain recombines TRBV6-5 with TRBJ1-1; tentatively, D is TRBD1 (5 bases). The CDR3 is 13 residues long. V was cut by 5 bases and J by 1 base, with 8 bases left in between. CDR1 is MNHEY, CDR2 SVGAGI, per germline. Here the CDR3 reads CASSRTGNTEAFF. Here the CDR3 DNA reads TGTGCCAGCAGTCGTACAGGGAACACTGAAGCTTTCTTT.

The chain has TRBV28 and TRBJ1-3; 7 bases are a match to TRBD1. Germline V lookup: CDR1 MDHEN, CDR2 SYDVKM. The J segment lost 3 bases and the V segment lost 3 bases, leaving 5 bases of the junction unmatched. This CDR3 is 15 amino acids long. CDR3: CASSFRPGGGNTIYF. The CDR3 bases are TGTGCCAGCAGTTTTCGGCCAGGGGGTGGAAACACCATATATTTT.

On this clone itself: Other DNA sequences within the sample encode an identical CDR3. The J gene is TRBJ1-2, the V gene TRBV29-1; tentatively, D is TRBD1 (6 bases). Germline V gene sequence: CDR1 SQVTM, CDR2 ANQGSEA. This CDR3 region has 13 residues. Trimming took off 6 bases at V and 0 bases at J, with 11 bases between the two ends. The CDR3 sequence is CSVPGQANYGYTF. The DNA of the CDR3 is TGCAGCGTCCCGGGACAAGCTAACTATGGCTACACCTTC. The whole variable domain, remainder taken from reference TRBV29-1 and TRBJ1-2, is SAVISQKPSRDICQRGTSLTIQCQVDSQVTMMFWYRQQPGQSLTLIATANQGSEATYESGFVIDKFPISRPNLTFSTLTVSNMSPEDSSIYLCSVPGQANYGYTFGSGTRLTVV.